This T cell receptor (beta chain) appears in the sequencing data of a study of neurological immune-mediated disorders. Study-wide results and caveats: The absence of any CDR3 amino acid sequence shared by expanded clones across subjects suggests that repertoires were private in all groups.

CDR3 length: 15 amino acids. The germline V and J ends were trimmed by 2 bases and 7 bases, with 17 bases remaining between them. Ten or more counts support this clonotype. Its antigen is not identified. One entry per CDR3 protein, called by TCRdb with MiXCR from the 5' RACE reads. The sample has under 85,000 distinct CDR3 sequences, about a tenth seen once. Sequencing was done on a sample of PBMCs. The chain carries TRBV12-3 or TRBV12-4 and TRBJ1-1, with a possible D match to TRBD1 (6 bases). This sequence originates from a man in his forties or fifties in good health. The CDR3 sequence is CASSLLYTGTFEAFF. The CDR3 nucleotides are TGTGCCAGCAGTTTATTGTATACAGGGACCTTTGAAGCTTTCTTT.